The 24 T cell receptor beta chains below all came from one sample that was sequenced in a study of blood T cell repertoires in COVID-19 (dated by TCRdb to about 2020). The receptor library was made with the immunoSEQ multiplex PCR assay. The table was pulled from immuneACCESS by TCRdb, which kept in-frame rearrangements only. Such tables lose some clones; where checked, under half of the loss comes from unresolved V genes, and the rest has no known cause. The sample table shows 200,000 or so clones, and 80% to 90% are seen once. The ten most abundant clones make up approximately 2.4% of the sample. Specimen: peripheral blood. The source is a man between 35 and 55 years old who had recovered from COVID-19.

This clone came up a few times. The chain combines TRBV18 with TRBJ1-5, with D unclear. This CDR3 is built from 15 residues. Germline V gene lookup returns CDR1 KGHSH and CDR2 LQKENI. The V and J ends lost 3 bases and 2 bases respectively, with 11 bases between them. The CDR3 spells CASSPGGLGNQPQHF. The CDR3 DNA follows: TGTGCCAGCTCACCTGGAGGGCTCGGCAATCAGCCCCAGCATTTT.

V gene TRBV11-2 combines with J gene TRBJ2-1, with no clear D. This CDR3 has 11 residues. Per germline, CDR1 SGHAT and CDR2 FQNNGV. V was shortened by 6 bases and J by 8 bases, with 8 bases between the two germline ends. CDR3 loop: CASSISYEQFF. CDR3 DNA sequence: TGTGCCAGCAGTATATCGTATGAGCAGTTCTTC.

The chain recombines TRBV19 with TRBJ2-3, with a tentative D call TRBD1 (7 bases). V dropped 6 bases and J dropped 0 bases, with 10 bases sitting between them. Germline CDR1 is LNHDA and CDR2 is SQIVND (reference sequence). CDR3 size: 14 residues. CDR3 nucleotides: TGTGCCAGTAGGCGGGACAGAAGCACAGATACGCAGTATTTT. It codes for CASRRDRSTDTQYF.

DNA of the CDR3: TGTGCCAGCAGCCTCAGACCTAGCGGGACCACAGATACGCAGTATTTT. Amino acids: CASSLRPSGTTDTQYF. The chain recombines TRBV7-8 with TRBJ2-3; 9 bases match TRBD2. CDR3 length: 16 residues. The junction had 8 bases not matched to a gene; V was cut back by 5 bases and J by 2 bases. CDR1 SGHVS and CDR2 FQNEAQ come from the germline V gene. Together with reference TRBV7-8 and TRBJ2-3, the CDR3 gives the full variable domain: GAGVSQSPRYKVAKRGQDVALRCDPISGHVSLFWYQQALGQGPEFLTYFQNEAQLDKSGLPSDRFFAERPEGSVSTLKIQRTQQEDSAVYLCASSLRPSGTTDTQYFGPGTRLTVL.

V usage is TRBV13 and J usage is TRBJ1-4; TRBD1 might be the D (6 bases). Trimming cost V 2 bases and J 6 bases, with 13 bases left between them. Germline loops: CDR1 PRHDT, CDR2 FYEKMQ (reference sequence). This CDR3 has 15 amino acids. CDR3 nucleotides: TGTGCCAGCAGCTTATCCCAGGGGTTGTATGAAAAACTGTTTTTT. Amino acid sequence: CASSLSQGLYEKLFF.

The CDR3 sequence: CASSQWAAASTDTQYF. The CDR3 DNA sequence: TGTGCCAGCTCTCAGTGGGCAGCGGCGAGCACAGATACGCAGTATTTT. V usage is TRBV18 and J usage is TRBJ2-3; the D gene is possibly TRBD2 (5 bases). The germline V gene encodes CDR1 KGHSH and CDR2 LQKENI. This CDR3 has 16 amino acids. V was shortened by 6 bases and J by 0 bases, with 16 bases between the two germline ends. The entire variable domain, with the rest obtained from reference TRBV18 and TRBJ2-3, is as follows: NAGVMQNPRHLVRRRGQEARLRCSPMKGHSHVYWYRQLPEEGLKFMVYLQKENIIDESGMPKERFSAEFPKEGPSILRIQQVVRGDSAAYFCASSQWAAASTDTQYFGPGTRLTVL.

The chain has TRBV2 and TRBJ1-2, with 11 bases fitting TRBD1. The CDR3 has 14 amino acids. CDR1 is SNHLY and CDR2 is FYNNEI in the germline V gene. Trimming cost V 5 bases and J 8 bases; bases outside gene matches: 7. CDR3 sequence: CASSQLGQGEGYTF. DNA for the CDR3: TGTGCCAGCAGTCAGTTGGGACAGGGGGAGGGCTACACCTTC.

The rearrangement uses TRBV11-3 and TRBJ2-7, with 7 bases fitting TRBD1. From germline, CDR1 is SGHNT and CDR2 YENEEA. The V gene end was trimmed by 5 bases and the J gene end by 0 bases; junction bases not matched to a gene: 7. This CDR3 is 15 amino acids long. In DNA form, the CDR3 reads TGTGCCAGCAGCGCATTGACAGGGTCCTCCTACGAGCAGTACTTC. Translation gives CASSALTGSSYEQYF.

V is TRBV7-2 and J is TRBJ2-1, with 8 bases matching TRBD2. With 3 bases clipped from V and 6 bases from J, the junction kept 10 bases outside the gene matches. Germline V gives CDR1 SGHTA, CDR2 FQGNSA. The CDR3 has 16 residues. The DNA for the CDR3 is TGTGCCAGCAGCTTTAGTACGGGGACTAGATCCAATGAGCAGTTCTTC. Amino acid sequence: CASSFSTGTRSNEQFF.

The chain carries TRBV15 and TRBJ2-3, with D possibly TRBD1 on 5 matching bases. Trimming pared 5 bases from V and 4 bases from J, leaving 13 bases between. The germline CDR1 and CDR2 sequences are LNHNV and YYDKDF (reference sequence). The CDR3 is made up of 14 amino acids. The chain's CDR3 is CATSPRQGPDTQYF. The DNA of the CDR3 is TGTGCCACCAGCCCTCGCCAGGGTCCAGATACGCAGTATTTT.

This rearrangement joins TRBV30 to TRBJ1-1; D remains unclear. CDR1 and CDR2 (germline): GTSNPN, SVGIG (reference sequence). Trimming took off 5 bases at V and 3 bases at J, with 19 bases between the two ends. This CDR3 region has 15 residues. CDR3 sequence reads: CAWGIKTAADTEAFF. CDR3 DNA: TGTGCCTGGGGGATTAAAACGGCAGCGGACACTGAAGCTTTCTTT.

The chain carries TRBV12-3 or TRBV12-4 and TRBJ2-1; D gene unclear. This CDR3 has 13 amino acids. V lost 10 bases, J lost 0 bases, and 10 bases lay in between. CDR3 residues: CATRSSSYNEQFF. For the CDR3, the DNA is TGTGCCACCAGATCCAGCTCCTACAATGAGCAGTTCTTC.

The chain combines TRBV7-2 with TRBJ2-5; 10 nucleotides agree with TRBD2. The junction had 11 bases not matched to a gene; V was cut back by 0 bases and J by 1 base. The germline CDR1 and CDR2 sequences are SGHTA and FQGNSA. The CDR3 consists of 19 residues. CDR3 region: CASSLARGLAGAPQETQYF. CDR3 nucleotide sequence: TGTGCCAGCAGCTTAGCAAGGGGGCTAGCGGGGGCGCCCCAAGAGACCCAGTACTTC.

The chain couples TRBV6-5 to TRBJ1-2, with D perhaps matching TRBD1 (5 bases). The CDR3 has 13 residues. Trimming took off 4 bases at V and 7 bases at J, with 13 bases between the two ends. Germline V gives CDR1 MNHEY, CDR2 SVGAGI. Here the CDR3 reads CASSFDGGGGYTF. The CDR3, as DNA: TGTGCCAGCAGTTTTGACGGGGGAGGTGGCTACACCTTC.

This chain joins TRBV5-1 and TRBJ1-5; 9 bases fit TRBD1. Germline CDR1 is SGHRS and CDR2 is YFSETQ. Trimming cost V 0 bases and J 4 bases; bases outside gene matches: 2. The CDR3 consists of 15 residues. The CDR3 loop reads CASSLGQGDNQPQHF. CDR3 nucleotides: TGCGCCAGCAGCTTGGGACAGGGGGATAATCAGCCCCAGCATTTT. Combining the CDR3 with reference TRBV5-1 and TRBJ1-5 gives the whole variable domain KAGVTQTPRYLIKTRGQQVTLSCSPISGHRSVSWYQQTPGQGLQFLFEYFSETQRNKGNFPGRFSGRQFSNSRSEMNVSTLELGDSALYLCASSLGQGDNQPQHFGDGTRLSIL.

V gene TRBV6-5 combines with J gene TRBJ2-1, with 9 bases fitting TRBD2. Germline loops: CDR1 MNHEY, CDR2 SVGAGI. CDR3 size: 16 residues. After removal of 0 bases from V and 7 bases from J, the junction contained 7 bases not matched to a gene. CDR3 coding DNA: TGTGCCAGCAGTTACTCGGGTAGCGGGAGTAAAAATGAGCAGTTCTTC. As protein: CASSYSGSGSKNEQFF.

The DNA for the CDR3 is TGTGCCAGCAGCCCTACCGGGAGGACCATCCCCTACGAGCAGTACTTC. This translates into CASSPTGRTIPYEQYF. The chain employs TRBV7-9 and TRBJ2-7; 7 positions match TRBD2. From germline, CDR1 is SEHNR and CDR2 FQNEAQ (reference sequence). Trimming removed 5 bases from V and 2 bases from J; junction bases left unmatched: 12. The CDR3 totals 16 residues.

DNA for the CDR3: TGTGCCAGCTCAGTGGGCCTTTCGTCCAATGAGCAGTTCTTC. Amino acid sequence: CASSVGLSSNEQFF. J is TRBJ2-1 and V is TRBV18; D ambiguous. Trimming took 5 bases from V and 6 from J, leaving 14 bases between them. This CDR3 has 14 amino acids. CDR1 and CDR2 from the germline V gene are KGHSH and LQKENI.

The V call is TRBV4-3, the J call TRBJ2-7; 14 positions agree with TRBD2. Germline trimming cut 0 bases from V and 4 bases from J; bases unmatched to any gene: 8. Germline assignment: CDR1 LGHNA and CDR2 YSLEER. The CDR3 sequence is 18 residues long. The CDR3 DNA reads as TGCGCCAGCAGCCAAGAGCCGACTAGCGGGGGGGACGGGTACGAGCAGTACTTC. Translating it yields CASSQEPTSGGDGYEQYF.

The chain has TRBV19 and TRBJ2-1, with TRBD2 matching 12 bases. The CDR3 spans 16 residues. Trimming removed 9 bases from V and 0 bases from J; junction bases left unmatched: 6. CDR1 and CDR2 from the germline V gene are LNHDA and SQIVND (reference sequence). The CDR3: CASKGLAGYSYNEQFF. In DNA, the CDR3 is TGTGCCAGCAAAGGACTAGCGGGATACTCCTACAATGAGCAGTTCTTC.

J is TRBJ2-7 and V is TRBV19; 9 bases line up with TRBD1. The V gene's germline CDR1 is LNHDA and CDR2 SQIVND (reference sequence). Losses at the gene ends were 4 bases for V and 3 bases for J; bases not matched to a gene: 4. The CDR3 runs to 14 residues. The CDR3 coding sequence is TGTGCCAGTAGTACCCCGGACAGGGGCTACGAGCAGTACTTC. It translates to CASSTPDRGYEQYF.

The chain couples TRBV30 to TRBJ1-1; D may be TRBD1 (6 bases). Between the trimmed V and J ends, which lost 4 bases and 10 bases, there was a span of 7 bases. Germline loops: CDR1 GTSNPN, CDR2 SVGIG (reference sequence). The CDR3 has 9 residues. CDR3 region: CAWKGGAFF. The CDR3 DNA is TGTGCCTGGAAAGGGGGAGCTTTCTTT.

The chain carries TRBV4-1 and TRBJ2-3; 7 bases fit TRBD2. V dropped 1 base and J dropped 6; count of bases not matched to a gene: 10. The CDR3 covers 16 residues. Per germline, CDR1 MGHRA and CDR2 YSYEKL. The CDR3 sequence is CASSQVGTGAGDTQYF. The CDR3 region has the DNA TGCGCCAGCAGCCAAGTGGGGACGGGAGCGGGGGATACGCAGTATTTT.

This clone was seen repeatedly, ten times or more. The chain combines TRBV19 with TRBJ1-2; 8 nucleotides align to TRBD1. Germline lookup yields CDR1 LNHDA and CDR2 SQIVND (reference sequence). CDR3 length: 16 amino acids. The trim removed 7 bases at V and 6 bases at J, leaving 16 bases unmatched. This CDR3 is CASTPPNGQGLDGYTF. The DNA for the CDR3 is TGTGCCAGTACTCCCCCAAATGGACAGGGACTGGATGGCTACACCTTC.